A selection of T cell receptor beta chains follows, all from one sample in a study of control samples from healthy donors and cancer patients. Profiling relied on immunoSEQ multiplex PCR, and the TCRdb table lists in-frame clones only, not all of them. This sample has more than 140,000 clones, with less than 95% found just once. Sequenced sample: blood. Receptors originate from a man younger than 30 in good health. Both conserved end residues are part of each CDR3. A D gene is named only where the DNA matches it firmly. Clone size is given for some rows only: seen once, a few or many times, or a class if the clone is expanded.

D gene	V gene	J gene	clone size	CDR3 protein	CDR3 DNA
NA	TRBV7-2	TRBJ2-3	NA	CASSLLGGGALDTQYF	TGTGCCAGCAGCCTCCTAGGAGGGGGGGCCCTAGATACGCAGTATTTT
NA	TRBV10-1	TRBJ2-7	few	CASSIGLEQYF	TGCGCCAGCAGTATTGGGTTAGAGCAGTACTTC
NA	TRBV18	TRBJ1-4	NA	CASSPQSEKLFF	TGTGCCAGCTCACCACAATCTGAAAAACTGTTTTTT
NA	TRBV28	TRBJ1-1	NA	CASSFTRINTEAFF	TGTGCCAGCAGTTTCACCAGGATCAACACTGAAGCTTTCTTT
NA	TRBV6-2/TRBV6-3	TRBJ2-5	NA	CASSYEQLETQYF	TGTGCCAGCAGTTACGAACAGTTAGAGACCCAGTACTTC
TRBD1	TRBV28	TRBJ1-3	NA	CASSPWSGGSGNTIYF	TGTGCCAGCAGTCCATGGTCAGGGGGCTCTGGAAACACCATATATTTT
NA	TRBV7-9	TRBJ1-5	NA	CASSLGQYVQPQHF	TGTGCCAGCAGCTTAGGGCAGTACGTTCAGCCCCAGCATTTT
TRBD2	TRBV7-2	TRBJ2-3	NA	CASSPGGTDTQYF	TGTGCCAGCAGCCCCGGGGGGACCGATACGCAGTATTTT
TRBD2	TRBV11-2	TRBJ2-5	NA	CASSLDNGGGVETQYF	TGTGCCAGCAGCTTGGATAATGGCGGGGGTGTAGAGACCCAGTACTTC
NA	TRBV6-1	TRBJ1-5	few	CASSDSREPQHF	TGTGCCAGCAGTGACAGTCGGGAGCCCCAGCATTTT
NA	TRBV25-1	TRBJ1-1	NA	CASSNGEAFF	TGTGCCAGCAGCAATGGGGAAGCTTTCTTT
NA	TRBV14	TRBJ1-1	NA	CASSQGIRGARELNTEAFF	TGTGCCAGCAGCCAAGGAATTCGGGGGGCCCGTGAGCTGAACACTGAAGCTTTCTTT
NA	TRBV11-2	TRBJ1-1	NA	CASSLVRGNTEAFF	TGTGCCAGCAGCTTAGTCAGGGGTAACACTGAAGCTTTCTTT
TRBD1	TRBV6-2/TRBV6-3	TRBJ1-6	NA	CASSDRDSPLHF	TGTGCCAGCAGCGACAGGGACTCACCCCTCCACTTT
NA	TRBV6-5	TRBJ1-3	NA	CASSYWGGNTIYF	TGTGCCAGCAGTTACTGGGGAGGAAACACCATATATTTT
TRBD1	TRBV11-2	TRBJ2-2	NA	CASSLDRLNTGELFF	TGTGCCAGCAGCCTGGACAGGTTGAACACCGGGGAGCTGTTTTTT
NA	TRBV2	TRBJ1-4	NA	CASSQDNTNEKLFF	TGTGCCAGCAGTCAGGACAACACTAATGAAAAACTGTTTTTT
NA	TRBV28	TRBJ2-1	NA	CASNTVSYNEQFF	TGTGCCAGTAATACAGTCTCCTACAATGAGCAGTTCTTC
NA	TRBV7-6	TRBJ1-2	NA	CASHSGQPVYGYTF	TGTGCCAGCCACTCCGGACAGCCAGTCTATGGCTACACCTTC
NA	TRBV4-3	TRBJ1-3	NA	CASSQAGERGNTIYF	TGCGCCAGCAGCCAGGCGGGGGAGAGGGGAAACACCATATATTTT
NA	TRBV27	TRBJ1-1	NA	CASSPLKGREAFF	TGTGCCAGCAGTCCGCTTAAGGGTCGGGAAGCTTTCTTT
NA	TRBV3-1/TRBV3-2	TRBJ2-3	few	CASSLSLGPDTQYF	TGTGCCAGCAGCCTCTCGTTAGGTCCAGATACGCAGTATTTT
TRBD2	TRBV2	TRBJ2-1	NA	CASSEEVAGANEQFF	TGTGCCAGCAGTGAAGAGGTAGCGGGGGCCAATGAGCAGTTCTTC
TRBD1	TRBV9	TRBJ1-3	NA	CASSAQGAGGNTIYF	TGTGCCAGCAGCGCACAGGGGGCAGGGGGAAACACCATATATTTT
TRBD1	TRBV23-1	TRBJ1-5	NA	CASSPRTGTSSNQPQHF	TGCGCCAGCAGTCCAAGGACAGGAACGTCTAGCAATCAGCCCCAGCATTTT
TRBD2	TRBV6-4	TRBJ2-3	once	CASLLAVTDTQYF	TGTGCCAGCCTACTAGCGGTCACAGATACGCAGTATTTT
TRBD2	TRBV2	TRBJ2-1	NA	CARGGTSGSNEQFF	TGTGCCAGGGGGGGGACTAGCGGTTCCAATGAGCAGTTCTTC
TRBD1	TRBV28	TRBJ1-3	NA	CASSPGQASSGNTIYF	TGTGCCAGCAGTCCAGGACAGGCCTCCTCTGGAAACACCATATATTTT
NA	TRBV11-2	TRBJ2-5	NA	CASSLNFGFQETQYF	TGTGCCAGCAGCTTGAACTTTGGATTCCAAGAGACCCAGTACTTC
TRBD2	TRBV19	TRBJ2-2	NA	CASSISPAGPNTGELFF	TGTGCCAGTAGTATATCCCCAGCGGGGCCGAACACCGGGGAGCTGTTTTTT
NA	TRBV30	TRBJ1-1	NA	CASLEVALNTEAFF	TGTGCCTCTCTGGAGGTGGCTCTGAACACTGAAGCTTTCTTT
NA	TRBV11-2	TRBJ2-7	NA	CASSATGPLDEQYF	TGTGCCAGCAGTGCCACCGGGCCCCTCGACGAGCAGTACTTC
NA	TRBV30	TRBJ2-3	NA	CAWSVYLVGGRSSTDTQYF	TGTGCCTGGAGTGTCTACCTCGTCGGCGGCCGGAGTAGCACAGATACGCAGTATTTT
TRBD1	TRBV6-5	TRBJ1-6	NA	CASNSGTGVGSPLHF	TGTGCCAGCAACTCCGGGACAGGGGTAGGATCACCCCTCCACTTT
NA	TRBV7-9	TRBJ2-3	NA	CASSLVSNTDTQYF	TGTGCCAGCAGCTTAGTTTCCAACACAGATACGCAGTATTTT
NA	TRBV6-6	TRBJ2-3	NA	CASSGPGYTDTQYF	TGTGCCAGCAGTGGCCCCGGGTACACAGATACGCAGTATTTT
TRBD2	TRBV9	TRBJ2-7	NA	CASSVDGSGGAYEQYF	TGTGCCAGCAGCGTAGACGGGAGCGGGGGGGCTTACGAGCAGTACTTC
TRBD1	TRBV19	TRBJ1-5	NA	CASSTTGGGQPQHF	TGTGCCAGTAGTACGACAGGGGGCGGGCAGCCCCAGCATTTT
NA	TRBV29-1	TRBJ1-2	once	CSVEDTEIGYTF	TGCAGCGTTGAAGACACGGAGATAGGCTACACCTTC
NA	TRBV28	TRBJ2-3	NA	CASSPPSTDTQYF	TGTGCCAGCAGTCCTCCTAGCACAGATACGCAGTATTTT
TRBD1	TRBV12-3/TRBV12-4	TRBJ2-7	NA	CASRGQGSYEQYF	TGTGCCAGCAGGGGACAGGGATCCTACGAGCAGTACTTC
NA	TRBV7-2	TRBJ1-5	NA	CASSLAGKPQHF	TGTGCCAGCAGCTTAGCGGGTAAACCCCAGCATTTT
NA	TRBV5-1	TRBJ2-3	NA	CASSLGGGFSDTQYF	TGCGCCAGCAGCTTGGGGGGAGGATTCTCGGATACGCAGTATTTT
TRBD1	TRBV29-1	TRBJ1-1	NA	CSVWTGGSPGGEAFF	TGCAGCGTGTGGACAGGTGGGAGCCCAGGGGGCGAAGCTTTCTTT
NA	TRBV28	TRBJ2-5	NA	CASSPIPEGGQETQYF	TGTGCCAGCAGTCCAATACCCGAGGGGGGGCAAGAGACCCAGTACTTC
NA	TRBV5-4	TRBJ1-6	once	CASSLGDYNSPLHF	TGTGCCAGCAGCTTGGGGGACTATAATTCACCCCTCCACTTT
NA	TRBV4-3	TRBJ2-7	NA	CASSRLGLSYEQYF	TGCGCCAGCAGCCGATTGGGACTGAGCTACGAGCAGTACTTC
NA	TRBV18	TRBJ2-3	NA	CASSPLGPSVAFQGDTQYF	TGTGCCAGCTCACCACTCGGCCCAAGCGTAGCATTCCAGGGGGATACGCAGTATTTT
TRBD1	TRBV12-3/TRBV12-4	TRBJ1-5	NA	CASRETGNQPQHF	TGTGCCAGCAGGGAGACAGGGAATCAGCCCCAGCATTTT
NA	TRBV4-1	TRBJ2-2	NA	CASRRGQNTGELFF	TGCGCCAGCAGGCGGGGACAGAACACCGGGGAGCTGTTTTTT
NA	TRBV18	TRBJ1-5	few	CASSQQGNSNQPQHF	TGTGCCAGCTCACAACAGGGAAATAGCAATCAGCCCCAGCATTTT
NA	TRBV5-4	TRBJ1-2	NA	CASSLDRNYGYTF	TGTGCCAGCAGCTTGGACAGGAACTATGGCTACACCTTC
NA	TRBV19	TRBJ1-5	once	CASSIQNNQPQHF	TGTGCCAGTAGTATTCAGAACAATCAGCCCCAGCATTTT
NA	TRBV2	TRBJ2-7	NA	CASSEPQRSRYEQYF	TGTGCCAGCAGCGAACCACAAAGGTCGCGCTACGAGCAGTACTTC
NA	TRBV7-9	TRBJ2-3	NA	CASSHNTDTQYF	TGTGCCAGCAGCCATAACACAGATACGCAGTATTTT